One T cell receptor beta chain is described in this entry. The data belong to a study of identical twins. Germline V gives CDR1 DFQATT, CDR2 SNEGSKA (reference sequence). V lost 3 bases to trimming and J lost 6 bases, with 13 bases between them. This CDR3 is 13 amino acids long. Via MiXCR, TCRdb re-called the 5' RACE reads, giving one row per CDR3 protein. The table records about 790,000 distinct CDR3 sequences, roughly 18% of them present only once. The data were also submitted as part of a second study, on T cells expressing NK-cell markers. That report adds: Sequenced donors, eight in total, included seven who were HCMV-seropositive and one who was seronegative. CD8+ T cells in 5 or 6 donors included dominant NKG2C+ clonotypes at 1.0-7.0%.

This TCR derives from a woman between 18 and 29 years old in good health. V is TRBV20-1 and J is TRBJ2-3; D not certain. Input material: PBMCs. CDR3 DNA sequence: TGCAGTGCTAGCCAGCCGGCCGTGGATACGCAGTATTTT. This sequence encodes CSASQPAVDTQYF.